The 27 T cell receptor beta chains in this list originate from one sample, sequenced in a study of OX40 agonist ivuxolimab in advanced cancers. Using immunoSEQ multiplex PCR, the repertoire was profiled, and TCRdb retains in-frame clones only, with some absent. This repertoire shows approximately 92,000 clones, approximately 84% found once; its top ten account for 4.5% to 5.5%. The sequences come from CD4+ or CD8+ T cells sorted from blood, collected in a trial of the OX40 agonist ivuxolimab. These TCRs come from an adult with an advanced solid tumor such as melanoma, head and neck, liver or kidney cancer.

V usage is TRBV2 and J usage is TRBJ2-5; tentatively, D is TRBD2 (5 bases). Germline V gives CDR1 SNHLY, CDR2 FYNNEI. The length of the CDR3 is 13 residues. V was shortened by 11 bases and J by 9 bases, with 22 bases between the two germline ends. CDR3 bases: TGTGCCCTCAGCCCTTCTCCTTCCGGGGCCCAGTACTTC. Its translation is CALSPSPSGAQYF.

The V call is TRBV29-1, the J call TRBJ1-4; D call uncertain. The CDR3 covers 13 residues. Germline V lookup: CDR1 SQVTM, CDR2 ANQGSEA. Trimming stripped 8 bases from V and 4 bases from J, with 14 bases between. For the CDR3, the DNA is TGCAGCATCGGTTTGGCTTTTAATGAAAAACTGTTTTTT. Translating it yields CSIGLAFNEKLFF.

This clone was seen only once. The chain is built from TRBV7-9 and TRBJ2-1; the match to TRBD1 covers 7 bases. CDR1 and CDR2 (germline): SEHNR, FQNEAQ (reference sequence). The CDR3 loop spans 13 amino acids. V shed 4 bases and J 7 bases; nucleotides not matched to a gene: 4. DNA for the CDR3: TGTGCCAGCAGCTCGGGACAGATGAATGAGCAGTTCTTC. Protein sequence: CASSSGQMNEQFF.

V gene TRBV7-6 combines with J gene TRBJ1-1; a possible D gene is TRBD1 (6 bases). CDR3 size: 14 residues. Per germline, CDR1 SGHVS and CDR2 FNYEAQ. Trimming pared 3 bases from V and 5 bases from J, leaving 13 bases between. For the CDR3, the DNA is TGTGCCAGCAGCTTCCGGGGGCTGGGTACTGAAGCTTTCTTT. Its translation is CASSFRGLGTEAFF.

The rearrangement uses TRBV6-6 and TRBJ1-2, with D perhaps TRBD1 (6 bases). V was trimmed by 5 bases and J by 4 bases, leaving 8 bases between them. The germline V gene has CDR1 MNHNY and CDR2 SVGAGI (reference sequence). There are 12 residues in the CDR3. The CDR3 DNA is TGTGCCAGCAGTCTGGACAGCTATGGCTACACCTTC. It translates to CASSLDSYGYTF.

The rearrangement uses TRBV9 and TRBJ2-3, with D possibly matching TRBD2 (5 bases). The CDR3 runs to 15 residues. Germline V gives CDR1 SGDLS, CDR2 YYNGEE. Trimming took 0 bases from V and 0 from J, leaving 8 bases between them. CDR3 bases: TGTGCCAGCAGCGTAGGCGGGTCAAGCACAGATACGCAGTATTTT. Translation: CASSVGGSSTDTQYF.

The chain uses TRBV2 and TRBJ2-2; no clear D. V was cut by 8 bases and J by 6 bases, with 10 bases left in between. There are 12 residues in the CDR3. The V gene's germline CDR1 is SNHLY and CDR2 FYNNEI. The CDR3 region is CASSSEAGELFF. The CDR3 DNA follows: TGTGCCAGCTCTTCTGAGGCCGGGGAGCTGTTTTTT. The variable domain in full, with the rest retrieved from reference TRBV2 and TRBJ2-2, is EPEVTQTPSHQVTQMGQEVILRCVPISNHLYFYWYRQILGQKVEFLVSFYNNEISEKSEIFDDQFSVERPDGSNFTLKIRSTKLEDSAMYFCASSSEAGELFFGEGSRLTVL.

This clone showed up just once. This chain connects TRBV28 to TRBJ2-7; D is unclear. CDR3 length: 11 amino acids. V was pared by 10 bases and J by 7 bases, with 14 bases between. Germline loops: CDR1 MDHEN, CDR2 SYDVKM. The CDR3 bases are TGTGCCATCTCCAACTTCCCGGAGCAGTACTTC. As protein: CAISNFPEQYF.

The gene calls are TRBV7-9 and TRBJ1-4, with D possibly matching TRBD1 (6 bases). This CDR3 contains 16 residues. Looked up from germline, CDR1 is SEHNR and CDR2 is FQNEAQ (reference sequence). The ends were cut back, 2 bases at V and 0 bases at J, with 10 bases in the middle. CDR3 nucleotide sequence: TGTGCCAGCAGCTTACAGGGGTTTGCAACTAATGAAAAACTGTTTTTT. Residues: CASSLQGFATNEKLFF.

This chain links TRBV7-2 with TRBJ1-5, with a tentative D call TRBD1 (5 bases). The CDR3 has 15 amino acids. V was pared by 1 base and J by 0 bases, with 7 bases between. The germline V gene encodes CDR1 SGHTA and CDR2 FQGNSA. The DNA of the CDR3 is TGTGCCAGCAGCTTAGTTGACAGTAGCAATCAGCCCCAGCATTTT. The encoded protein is CASSLVDSSNQPQHF. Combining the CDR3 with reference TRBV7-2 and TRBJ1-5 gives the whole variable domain GAGVSQSPSNKVTEKGKDVELRCDPISGHTALYWYRQSLGQGLEFLIYFQGNSAPDKSGLPSDRFSAERTGGSVSTLTIQRTQQEDSAVYLCASSLVDSSNQPQHFGDGTRLSIL.

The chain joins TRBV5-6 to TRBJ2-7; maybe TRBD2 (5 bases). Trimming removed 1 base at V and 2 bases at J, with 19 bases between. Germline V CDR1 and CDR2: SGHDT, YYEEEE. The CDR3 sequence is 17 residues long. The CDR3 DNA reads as TGTGCCAGCAGCTTGTTGGCGGGCACACTTGACCCCTACGAGCAGTACTTC. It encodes CASSLLAGTLDPYEQYF.

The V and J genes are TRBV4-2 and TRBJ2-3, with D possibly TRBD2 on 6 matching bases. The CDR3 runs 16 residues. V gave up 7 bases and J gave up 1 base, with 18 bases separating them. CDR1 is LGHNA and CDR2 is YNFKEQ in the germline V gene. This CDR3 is CASNNPGASGTDTQYF. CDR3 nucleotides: TGTGCCAGCAACAACCCCGGGGCTAGCGGCACAGATACGCAGTATTTT.

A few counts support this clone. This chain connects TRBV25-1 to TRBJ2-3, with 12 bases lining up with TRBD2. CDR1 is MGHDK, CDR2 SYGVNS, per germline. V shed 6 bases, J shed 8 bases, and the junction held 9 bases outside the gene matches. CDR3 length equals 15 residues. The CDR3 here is CASSSSGRAVGTQYF. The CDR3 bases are TGTGCCAGCAGCTCTAGCGGGAGGGCTGTCGGTACGCAGTATTTT.

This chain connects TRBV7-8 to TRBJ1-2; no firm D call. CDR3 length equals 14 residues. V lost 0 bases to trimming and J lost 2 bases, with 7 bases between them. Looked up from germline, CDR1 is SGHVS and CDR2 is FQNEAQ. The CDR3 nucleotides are TGTGCCAGCAGCTTAGCGGAGAAGAACTATGGCTACACCTTC. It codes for CASSLAEKNYGYTF.

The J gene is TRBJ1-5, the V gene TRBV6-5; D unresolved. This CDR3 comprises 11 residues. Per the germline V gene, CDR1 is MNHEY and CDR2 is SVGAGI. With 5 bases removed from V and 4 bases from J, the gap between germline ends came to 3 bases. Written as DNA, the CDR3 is TGTGCCAGCAGTGATAATCAGCCCCAGCATTTT. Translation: CASSDNQPQHF.

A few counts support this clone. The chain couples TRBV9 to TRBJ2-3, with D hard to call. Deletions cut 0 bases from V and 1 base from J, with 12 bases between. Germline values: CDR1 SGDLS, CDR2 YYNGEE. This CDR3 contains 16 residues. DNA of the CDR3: TGTGCCAGCAGCGTAGTGGGCCTCGGTGGCACAGATACGCAGTATTTT. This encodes CASSVVGLGGTDTQYF.

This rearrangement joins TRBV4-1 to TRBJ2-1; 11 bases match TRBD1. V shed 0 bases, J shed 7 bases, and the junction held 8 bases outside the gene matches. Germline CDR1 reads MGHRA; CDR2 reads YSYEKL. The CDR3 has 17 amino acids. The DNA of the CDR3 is TGCGCCAGCAGCCAAGAGGCGGGACAGGGGGTATTTAATGAGCAGTTCTTC. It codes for CASSQEAGQGVFNEQFF.

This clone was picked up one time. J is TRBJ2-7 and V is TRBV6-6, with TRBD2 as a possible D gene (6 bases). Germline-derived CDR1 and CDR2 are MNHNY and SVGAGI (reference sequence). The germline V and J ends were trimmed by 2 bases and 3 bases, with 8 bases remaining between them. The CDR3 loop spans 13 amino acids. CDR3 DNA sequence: TGTGCCAGCAGTTACGCGGGAAACTACGAGCAGTACTTC. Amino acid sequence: CASSYAGNYEQYF.

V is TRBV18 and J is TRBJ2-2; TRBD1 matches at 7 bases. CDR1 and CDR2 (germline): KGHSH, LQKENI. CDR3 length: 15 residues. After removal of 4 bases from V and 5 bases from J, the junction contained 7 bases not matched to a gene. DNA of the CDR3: TGTGCCAGCTCACTCCAGGGGGTGAATACCGGGGAGCTGTTTTTT. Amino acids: CASSLQGVNTGELFF. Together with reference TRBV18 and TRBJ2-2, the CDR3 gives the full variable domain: NAGVMQNPRHLVRRRGQEARLRCSPMKGHSHVYWYRQLPEEGLKFMVYLQKENIIDESGMPKERFSAEFPKEGPSILRIQQVVRGDSAAYFCASSLQGVNTGELFFGEGSRLTVL.

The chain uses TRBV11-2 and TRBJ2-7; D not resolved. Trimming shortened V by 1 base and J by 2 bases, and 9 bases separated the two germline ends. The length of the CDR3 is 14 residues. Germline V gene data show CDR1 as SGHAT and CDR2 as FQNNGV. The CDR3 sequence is CASSLGRNAYEQYF. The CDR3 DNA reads TGTGCCAGCAGCTTAGGCAGGAATGCCTACGAGCAGTACTTC.

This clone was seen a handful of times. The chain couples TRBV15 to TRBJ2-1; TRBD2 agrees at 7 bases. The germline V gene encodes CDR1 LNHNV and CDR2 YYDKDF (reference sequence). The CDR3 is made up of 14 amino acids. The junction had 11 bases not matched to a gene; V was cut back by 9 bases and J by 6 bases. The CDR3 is CATGGSGSGNEQFF. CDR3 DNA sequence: TGTGCCACAGGCGGGAGCGGAAGTGGCAATGAGCAGTTCTTC.

The CDR3 coding sequence is TGTGCCAGCAGCTTAGCGGCTAGGGGACTAGCGGCCTACAATGAGCAGTTCTTC. Translated: CASSLAARGLAAYNEQFF. The chain carries TRBV7-2 and TRBJ2-1; 11 bases line up with TRBD2. CDR1 is SGHTA and CDR2 is FQGNSA in the germline V gene. Trimming at V came to 0 bases and at J to 2 bases, leaving 6 bases not matched to a gene. The CDR3 has 18 residues.

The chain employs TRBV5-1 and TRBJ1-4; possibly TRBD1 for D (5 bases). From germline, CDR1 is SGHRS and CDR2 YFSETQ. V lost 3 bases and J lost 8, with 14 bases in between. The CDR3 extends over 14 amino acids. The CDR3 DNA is TGCGCCAGCAGCTCGCAGGGAGGGAAAGAAAAACTGTTTTTT. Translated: CASSSQGGKEKLFF.

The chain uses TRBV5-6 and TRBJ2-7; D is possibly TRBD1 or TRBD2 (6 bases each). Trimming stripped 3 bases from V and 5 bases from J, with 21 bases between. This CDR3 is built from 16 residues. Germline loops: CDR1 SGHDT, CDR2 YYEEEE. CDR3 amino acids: CASSWGAGNLRDEQYF. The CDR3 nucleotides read TGTGCCAGCAGCTGGGGGGCGGGAAACCTTCGCGACGAGCAGTACTTC.

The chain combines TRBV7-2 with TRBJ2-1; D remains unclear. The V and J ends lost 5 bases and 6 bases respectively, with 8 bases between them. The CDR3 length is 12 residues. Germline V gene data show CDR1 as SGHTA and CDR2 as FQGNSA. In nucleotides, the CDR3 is TGTGCCAGCAGCGTAGAACGCAATGAGCAGTTCTTC. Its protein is CASSVERNEQFF. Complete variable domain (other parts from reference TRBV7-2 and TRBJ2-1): GAGVSQSPSNKVTEKGKDVELRCDPISGHTALYWYRQSLGQGLEFLIYFQGNSAPDKSGLPSDRFSAERTGGSVSTLTIQRTQQEDSAVYLCASSVERNEQFFGPGTRLTVL.

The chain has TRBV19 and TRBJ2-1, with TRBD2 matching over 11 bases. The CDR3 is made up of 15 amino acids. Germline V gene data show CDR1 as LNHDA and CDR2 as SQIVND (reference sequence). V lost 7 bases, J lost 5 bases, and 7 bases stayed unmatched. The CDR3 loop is CASTQTSGTNNEQFF. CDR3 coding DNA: TGTGCCAGTACCCAGACTAGCGGGACTAACAATGAGCAGTTCTTC. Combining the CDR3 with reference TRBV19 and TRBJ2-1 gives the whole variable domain DGGITQSPKYLFRKEGQNVTLSCEQNLNHDAMYWYRQDPGQGLRLIYYSQIVNDFQKGDIAEGYSVSREKKESFPLTVTSAQKNPTAFYLCASTQTSGTNNEQFFGPGTRLTVL.

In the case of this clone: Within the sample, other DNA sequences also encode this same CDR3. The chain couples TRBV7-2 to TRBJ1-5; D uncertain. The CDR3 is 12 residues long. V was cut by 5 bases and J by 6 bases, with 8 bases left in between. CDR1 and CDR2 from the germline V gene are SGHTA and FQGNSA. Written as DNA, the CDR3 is TGTGCCAGCAGCCCCCCGGGTCAGCCCCAGCATTTT. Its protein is CASSPPGQPQHF. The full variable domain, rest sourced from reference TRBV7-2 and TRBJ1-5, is GAGVSQSPSNKVTEKGKDVELRCDPISGHTALYWYRQSLGQGLEFLIYFQGNSAPDKSGLPSDRFSAERTGGSVSTLTIQRTQQEDSAVYLCASSPPGQPQHFGDGTRLSIL.